This T cell receptor beta chain was identified in a study of beta chain features in type 1 diabetes. Points from the study as a whole: Type 1 diabetes patients had TCRB CDR3s that were shorter (moderately but significantly so) in all four CD4+ subsets.

In the case of this clone: Antigen unknown.

Sorted populations were all over 95% pure. Trimming took off 5 bases at V and 1 base at J, with 15 bases between the two ends. CDR1 and CDR2 from the germline V gene are SGHRS and YFSETQ. This CDR3 has 15 residues. Isolated RNA was reverse transcribed in full, so expressed TCRB transcripts were sequenced. An average approximately 3.7 million reads came from naive, central memory and regulatory T cell samples. Some clones are missing from TCRdb's copy, which holds only in-frame ones; the method was immunoSEQ multiplex PCR. Of under 400,000 clones listed, around an eighth were seen once; the top ten hold roughly 0.015%.

The rearrangement uses TRBV5-1 and TRBJ2-5; the D gene is possibly TRBD1 (6 bases). The TCR comes from a man aged 18 to 30 in good health. Sequencing was carried out using naive CD4+ T cells from blood. CDR3 loop: CASRLGGSLQETQYF. The DNA of the CDR3 is TGCGCCAGCAGACTAGGGGGTAGCCTCCAAGAGACCCAGTACTTC. The whole variable domain, remainder taken from reference TRBV5-1 and TRBJ2-5, is KAGVTQTPRYLIKTRGQQVTLSCSPISGHRSVSWYQQTPGQGLQFLFEYFSETQRNKGNFPGRFSGRQFSNSRSEMNVSTLELGDSALYLCASRLGGSLQETQYFGPGTRLLVL.